Following are 3 T cell receptor beta chains from one sample sequenced in a study of Ad26.COV2.S vaccination and SARS-CoV-2 variants. Indicated treatment: around 19 received Ad26.COV2.S at low or high dose, single or two shots; five or six received placebo; per-sample allocation not given. At day 63 after the first vaccine or placebo injection, samples were drawn. The method was immunoSEQ multiplex PCR; TCRdb's version includes in-frame clones alone and lacks a portion of them. The sample carries hundreds of thousands of clones, around 87% recorded once. Sequences were derived from peripheral blood, sampled in a trial of Ad26.COV2.S vaccine versus placebo. Every receptor here comes from a person aged 18-60 years who received the Ad26.COV2.S COVID-19 vaccine or a placebo.

This chain links TRBV7-6 with TRBJ1-4; D remains ambiguous. Germline-derived CDR1 and CDR2 are SGHVS and FNYEAQ. The ends were cut back, 1 base at V and 8 bases at J, with 11 bases in the middle. The length of the CDR3 is 14 residues. As DNA, the CDR3 is TGTGCCAGCAGCTTAGAGCGGGCCGGCGAAAAACTGTTTTTT. Its protein is CASSLERAGEKLFF.

The chain combines TRBV13 with TRBJ2-7; D is possibly TRBD1 (6 bases). The germline V gene encodes CDR1 PRHDT and CDR2 FYEKMQ (reference sequence). V was trimmed by 3 bases and J by 6 bases, leaving 9 bases between them. The CDR3 consists of 12 residues. CDR3 residues: CASSFRDIEQYF. For the CDR3, the DNA is TGTGCCAGCAGCTTCCGGGACATCGAGCAGTACTTC.

In its sample, this clone was seen once. The chain recombines TRBV5-4 with TRBJ2-1; 7 nucleotides align to TRBD2. The V gene's germline CDR1 is SGHNT and CDR2 YYREEE (reference sequence). This CDR3 has 15 residues. Germline trimming cut 1 base from V and 5 bases from J; bases unmatched to any gene: 6. CDR3: CASSLFEAGNNEQFF. The CDR3 DNA reads TGTGCCAGCAGCTTGTTTGAAGCGGGGAACAATGAGCAGTTCTTC.